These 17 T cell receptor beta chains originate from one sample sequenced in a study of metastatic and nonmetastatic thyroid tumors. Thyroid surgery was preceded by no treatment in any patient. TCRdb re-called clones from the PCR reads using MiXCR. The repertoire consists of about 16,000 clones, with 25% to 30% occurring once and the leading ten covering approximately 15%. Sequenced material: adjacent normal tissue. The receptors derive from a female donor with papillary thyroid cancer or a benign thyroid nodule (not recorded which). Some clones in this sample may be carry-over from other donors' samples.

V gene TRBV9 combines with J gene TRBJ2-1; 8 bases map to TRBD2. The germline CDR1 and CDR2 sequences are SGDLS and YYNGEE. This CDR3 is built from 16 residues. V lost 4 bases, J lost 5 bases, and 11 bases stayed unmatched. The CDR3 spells CASSSRTSTIHNEQFF. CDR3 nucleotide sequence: TGTGCCAGCAGCTCTAGGACTAGCACCATTCACAATGAGCAGTTCTTC.

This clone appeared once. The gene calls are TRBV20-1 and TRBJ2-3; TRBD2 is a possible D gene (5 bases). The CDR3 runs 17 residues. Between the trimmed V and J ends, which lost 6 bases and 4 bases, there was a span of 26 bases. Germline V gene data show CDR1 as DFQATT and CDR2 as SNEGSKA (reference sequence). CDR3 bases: TGCAGTGCCGACCTTGTAAGACTATCTAATTGGGCAGATACGCAGTATTTT. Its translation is CSADLVRLSNWADTQYF.

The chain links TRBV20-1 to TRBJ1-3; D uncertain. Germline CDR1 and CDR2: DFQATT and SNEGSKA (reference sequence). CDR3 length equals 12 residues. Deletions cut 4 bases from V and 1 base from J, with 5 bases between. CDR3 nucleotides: TGCAGTGCTACTTATTCTGGAAACACCATATATTTT. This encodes CSATYSGNTIYF.

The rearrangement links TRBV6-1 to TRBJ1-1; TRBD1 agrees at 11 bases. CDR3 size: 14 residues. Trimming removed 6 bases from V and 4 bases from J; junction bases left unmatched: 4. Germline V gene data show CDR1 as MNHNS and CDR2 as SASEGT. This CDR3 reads CASSRTGGGTEAFF. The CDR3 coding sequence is TGTGCCAGCAGCCGGACAGGGGGCGGCACTGAAGCTTTCTTT.

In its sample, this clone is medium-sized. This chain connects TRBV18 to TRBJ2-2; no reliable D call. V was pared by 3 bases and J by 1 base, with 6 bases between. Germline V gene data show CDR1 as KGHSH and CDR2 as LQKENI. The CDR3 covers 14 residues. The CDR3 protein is CASSPSGNTGELFF. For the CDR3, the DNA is TGTGCCAGCTCACCTTCAGGGAACACCGGGGAGCTGTTTTTT.

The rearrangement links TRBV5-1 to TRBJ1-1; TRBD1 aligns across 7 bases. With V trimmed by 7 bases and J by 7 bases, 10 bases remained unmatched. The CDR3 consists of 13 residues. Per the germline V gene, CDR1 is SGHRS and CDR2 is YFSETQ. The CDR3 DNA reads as TGCGCCAGCGTTCTAGACCAGGGGGGTGAAGCTTTCTTT. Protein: CASVLDQGGEAFF.

CDR3 loop: CAVRAGGEQFF. For the CDR3, the DNA is TGTGCCGTGCGAGCGGGAGGTGAGCAGTTCTTC. V is TRBV11-2 and J is TRBJ2-1; 9 bases agree with TRBD2. Trimming at V came to 11 bases and at J to 9 bases, leaving 5 bases not matched to a gene. Germline V CDR1 and CDR2: SGHAT, FQNNGV. The CDR3 is made up of 11 amino acids.

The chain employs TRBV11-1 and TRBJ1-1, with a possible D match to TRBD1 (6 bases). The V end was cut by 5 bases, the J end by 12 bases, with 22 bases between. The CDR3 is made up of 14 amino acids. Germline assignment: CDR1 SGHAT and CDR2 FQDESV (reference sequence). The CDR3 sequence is CASSPQRDKVDPFF. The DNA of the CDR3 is TGTGCCAGCAGCCCTCAGCGGGACAAAGTGGATCCTTTCTTT.

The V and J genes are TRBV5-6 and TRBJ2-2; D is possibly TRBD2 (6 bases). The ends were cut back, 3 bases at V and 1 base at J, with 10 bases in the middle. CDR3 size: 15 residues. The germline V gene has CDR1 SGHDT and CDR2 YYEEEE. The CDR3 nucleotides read TGTGCCAGCAGCTCTGACGGGGGGAACACCGGGGAGCTGTTTTTT. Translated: CASSSDGGNTGELFF.

The CDR3, as DNA: TGCGCCAGCAGCTTGGGGTCACAGGGACACGGTACGCAGTATTTT. It translates to CASSLGSQGHGTQYF. The chain recombines TRBV5-1 with TRBJ2-3, with a possible D match to TRBD1 (6 bases). The CDR3 is 15 amino acids. Germline V gene data show CDR1 as SGHRS and CDR2 as YFSETQ. V gave up 0 bases and J gave up 8 bases, with 16 bases separating them.

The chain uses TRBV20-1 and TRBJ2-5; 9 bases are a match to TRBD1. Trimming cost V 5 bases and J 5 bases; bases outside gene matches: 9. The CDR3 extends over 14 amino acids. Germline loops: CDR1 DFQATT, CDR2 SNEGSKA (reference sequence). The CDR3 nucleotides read TGCAGTGCTTATCCGGGACAGGGTGAGGAGACCCAGTACTTC. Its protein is CSAYPGQGEETQYF.

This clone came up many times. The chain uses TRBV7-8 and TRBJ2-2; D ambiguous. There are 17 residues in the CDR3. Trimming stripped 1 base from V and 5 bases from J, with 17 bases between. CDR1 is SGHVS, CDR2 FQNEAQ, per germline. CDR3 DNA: TGTGCCAGCAGCTTAGAAGCCCGTTCTTTGAGGACCGGGGAGCTGTTTTTT. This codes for CASSLEARSLRTGELFF.

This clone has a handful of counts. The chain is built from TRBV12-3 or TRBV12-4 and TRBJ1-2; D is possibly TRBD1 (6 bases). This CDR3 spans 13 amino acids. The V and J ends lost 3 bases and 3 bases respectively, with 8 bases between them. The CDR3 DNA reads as TGTGCCAGCAGTTTGACAGGCGACTATGGCTACACCTTC. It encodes CASSLTGDYGYTF.

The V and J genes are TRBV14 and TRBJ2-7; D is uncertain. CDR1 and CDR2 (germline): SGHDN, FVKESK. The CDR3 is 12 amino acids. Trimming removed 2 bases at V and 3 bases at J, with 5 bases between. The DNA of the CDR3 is TGTGCCAGCAGCCAAATACGCTACGAGCAGTACTTC. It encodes CASSQIRYEQYF.

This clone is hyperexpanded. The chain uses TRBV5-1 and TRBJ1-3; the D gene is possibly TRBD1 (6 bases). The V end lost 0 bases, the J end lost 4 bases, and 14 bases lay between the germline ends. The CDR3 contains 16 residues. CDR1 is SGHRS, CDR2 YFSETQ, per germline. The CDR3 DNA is TGCGCCAGCAGCTTGGGCGGTCCTGGGACAGGAAACACCATATATTTT. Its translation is CASSLGGPGTGNTIYF.

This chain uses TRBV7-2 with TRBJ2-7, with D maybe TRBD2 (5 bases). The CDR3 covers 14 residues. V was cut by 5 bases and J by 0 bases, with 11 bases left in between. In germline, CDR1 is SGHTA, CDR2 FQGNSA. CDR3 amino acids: CASSPGLASYEQYF. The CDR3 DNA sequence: TGTGCCAGCAGCCCCGGACTCGCCTCCTACGAGCAGTACTTC.

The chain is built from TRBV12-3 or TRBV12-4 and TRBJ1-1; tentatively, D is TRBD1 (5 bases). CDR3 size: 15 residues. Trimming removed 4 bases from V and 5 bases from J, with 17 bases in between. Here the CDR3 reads CASSSKQAAFTEAFF. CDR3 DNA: TGTGCCAGCAGTTCTAAACAGGCGGCTTTTACTGAAGCTTTCTTT.